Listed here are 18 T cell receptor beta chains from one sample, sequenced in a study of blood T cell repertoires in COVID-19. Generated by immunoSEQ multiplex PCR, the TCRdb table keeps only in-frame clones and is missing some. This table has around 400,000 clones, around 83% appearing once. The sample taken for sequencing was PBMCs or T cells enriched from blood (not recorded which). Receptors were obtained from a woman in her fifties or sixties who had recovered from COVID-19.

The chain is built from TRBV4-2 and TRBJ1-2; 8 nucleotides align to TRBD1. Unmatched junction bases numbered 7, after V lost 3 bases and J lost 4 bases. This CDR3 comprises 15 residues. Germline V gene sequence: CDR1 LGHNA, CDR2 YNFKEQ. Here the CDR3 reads CASSHLDRAGYGYTF. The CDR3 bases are TGTGCCAGCAGCCACCTGGACAGGGCAGGCTATGGCTACACCTTC.

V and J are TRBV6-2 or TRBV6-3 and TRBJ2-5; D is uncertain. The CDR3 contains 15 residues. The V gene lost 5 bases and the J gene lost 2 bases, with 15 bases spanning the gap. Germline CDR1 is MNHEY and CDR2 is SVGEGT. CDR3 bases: TGTGCCAGCAGTACACCCACAATCATTCAAGAGACCCAGTACTTC. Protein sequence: CASSTPTIIQETQYF.

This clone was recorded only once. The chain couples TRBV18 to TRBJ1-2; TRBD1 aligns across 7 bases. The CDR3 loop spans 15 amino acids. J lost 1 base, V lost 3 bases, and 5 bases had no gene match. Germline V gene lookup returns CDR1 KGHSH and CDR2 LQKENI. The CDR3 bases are TGTGCCAGCTCACCCGGACAGGCCCTTAACTATGGCTACACCTTC. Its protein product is CASSPGQALNYGYTF.

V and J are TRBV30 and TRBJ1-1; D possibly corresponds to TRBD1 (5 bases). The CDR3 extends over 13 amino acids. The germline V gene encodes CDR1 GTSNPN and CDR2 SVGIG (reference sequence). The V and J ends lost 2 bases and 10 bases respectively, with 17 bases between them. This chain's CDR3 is CAWSPQAGTGAFF. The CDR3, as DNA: TGTGCCTGGAGTCCCCAGGCCGGCACAGGAGCTTTCTTT.

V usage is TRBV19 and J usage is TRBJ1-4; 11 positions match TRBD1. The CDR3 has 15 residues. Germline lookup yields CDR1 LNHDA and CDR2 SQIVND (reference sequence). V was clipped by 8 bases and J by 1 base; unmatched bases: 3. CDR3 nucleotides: TGTGCCAGTCGGGACAGGGGGGGAACTAATGAAAAACTGTTTTTT. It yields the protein CASRDRGGTNEKLFF. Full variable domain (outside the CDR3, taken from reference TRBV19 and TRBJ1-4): DGGITQSPKYLFRKEGQNVTLSCEQNLNHDAMYWYRQDPGQGLRLIYYSQIVNDFQKGDIAEGYSVSREKKESFPLTVTSAQKNPTAFYLCASRDRGGTNEKLFFGSGTQLSVL.

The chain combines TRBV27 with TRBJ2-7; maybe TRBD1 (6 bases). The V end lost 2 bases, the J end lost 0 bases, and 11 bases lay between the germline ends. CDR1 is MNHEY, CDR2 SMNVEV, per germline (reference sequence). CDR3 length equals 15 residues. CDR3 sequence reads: CASSLNSGHSYEQYF. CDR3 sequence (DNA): TGTGCCAGCAGTTTAAATTCGGGACACTCCTACGAGCAGTACTTC.

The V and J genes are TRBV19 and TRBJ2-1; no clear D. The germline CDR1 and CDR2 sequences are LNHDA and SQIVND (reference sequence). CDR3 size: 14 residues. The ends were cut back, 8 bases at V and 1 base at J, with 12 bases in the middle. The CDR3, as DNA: TGTGCCAGTTCAAATCAGGTTTCCTACAATGAGCAGTTCTTC. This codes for CASSNQVSYNEQFF.

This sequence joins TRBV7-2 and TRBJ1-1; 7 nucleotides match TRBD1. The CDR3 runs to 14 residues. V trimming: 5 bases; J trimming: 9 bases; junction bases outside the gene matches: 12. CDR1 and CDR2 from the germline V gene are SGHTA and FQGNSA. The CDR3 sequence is CASSLPQDRPKAFF. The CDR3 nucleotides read TGTGCCAGCAGCCTACCTCAGGACAGGCCAAAAGCTTTCTTT.

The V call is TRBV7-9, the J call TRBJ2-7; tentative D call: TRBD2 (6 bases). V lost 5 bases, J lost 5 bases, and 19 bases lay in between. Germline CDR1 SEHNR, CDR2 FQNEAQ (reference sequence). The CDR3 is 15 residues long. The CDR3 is CASSVDWGLYHEQYF. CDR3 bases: TGTGCCAGCAGCGTAGATTGGGGACTCTACCACGAGCAGTACTTC.

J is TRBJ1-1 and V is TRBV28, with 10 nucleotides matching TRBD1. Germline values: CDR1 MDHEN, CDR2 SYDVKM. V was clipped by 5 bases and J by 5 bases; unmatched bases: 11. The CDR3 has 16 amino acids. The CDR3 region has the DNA TGTGCCAGCAGTCCTGGCCCTGGGACAGGGGTAACTGAAGCTTTCTTT. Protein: CASSPGPGTGVTEAFF.

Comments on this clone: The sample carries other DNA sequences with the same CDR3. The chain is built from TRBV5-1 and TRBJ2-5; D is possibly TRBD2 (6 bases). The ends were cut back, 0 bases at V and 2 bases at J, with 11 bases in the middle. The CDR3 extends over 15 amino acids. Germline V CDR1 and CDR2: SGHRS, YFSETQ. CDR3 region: CASSLAGGVQETQYF. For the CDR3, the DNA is TGCGCCAGCAGCTTGGCGGGCGGGGTACAAGAGACCCAGTACTTC. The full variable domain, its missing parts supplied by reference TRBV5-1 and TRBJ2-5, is KAGVTQTPRYLIKTRGQQVTLSCSPISGHRSVSWYQQTPGQGLQFLFEYFSETQRNKGNFPGRFSGRQFSNSRSEMNVSTLELGDSALYLCASSLAGGVQETQYFGPGTRLLVL.

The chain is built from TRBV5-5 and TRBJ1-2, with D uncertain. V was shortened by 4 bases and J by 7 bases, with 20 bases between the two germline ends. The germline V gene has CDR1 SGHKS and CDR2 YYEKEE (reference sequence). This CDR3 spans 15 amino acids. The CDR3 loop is CASSETGSSPGGYTF. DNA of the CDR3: TGTGCCAGCAGCGAGACGGGATCCTCCCCGGGTGGCTACACCTTC.

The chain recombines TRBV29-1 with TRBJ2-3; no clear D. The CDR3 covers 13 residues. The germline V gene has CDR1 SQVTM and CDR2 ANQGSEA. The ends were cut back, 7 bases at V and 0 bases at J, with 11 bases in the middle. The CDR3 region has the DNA TGCAGCGCGGAGTGGAGAAGCACAGATACGCAGTATTTT. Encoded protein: CSAEWRSTDTQYF.

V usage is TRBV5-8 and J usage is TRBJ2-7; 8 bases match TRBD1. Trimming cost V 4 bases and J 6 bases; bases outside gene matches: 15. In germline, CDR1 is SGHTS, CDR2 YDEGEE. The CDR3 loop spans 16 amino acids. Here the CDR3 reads CASSPEAGTGALEQYF. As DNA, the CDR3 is TGTGCCAGCAGCCCCGAGGCCGGGACAGGCGCGCTCGAGCAGTACTTC.

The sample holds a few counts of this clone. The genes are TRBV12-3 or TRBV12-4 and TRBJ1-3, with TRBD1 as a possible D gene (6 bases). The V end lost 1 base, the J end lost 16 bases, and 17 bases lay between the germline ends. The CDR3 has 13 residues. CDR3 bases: TGTGCCAGCAGTTTAGAGGGGGACCCTTCCCGGTATTTT. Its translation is CASSLEGDPSRYF.

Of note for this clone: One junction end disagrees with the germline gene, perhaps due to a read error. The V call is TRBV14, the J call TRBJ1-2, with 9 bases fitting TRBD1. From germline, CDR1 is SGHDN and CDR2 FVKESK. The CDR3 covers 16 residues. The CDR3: CASSQGPGQGFYGYTF. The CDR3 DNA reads TGTGCCAGCAGTCAAGGACCGGGACAGGGCTTCTATGGCTACACCTTC.

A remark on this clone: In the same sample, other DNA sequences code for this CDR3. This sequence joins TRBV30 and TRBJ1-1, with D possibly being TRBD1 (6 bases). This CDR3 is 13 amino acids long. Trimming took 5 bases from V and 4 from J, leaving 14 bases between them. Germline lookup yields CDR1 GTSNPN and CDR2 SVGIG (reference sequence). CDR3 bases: TGTGCCTGGGACAGGCAGGGGCGCACTGAAGCTTTCTTT. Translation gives CAWDRQGRTEAFF.

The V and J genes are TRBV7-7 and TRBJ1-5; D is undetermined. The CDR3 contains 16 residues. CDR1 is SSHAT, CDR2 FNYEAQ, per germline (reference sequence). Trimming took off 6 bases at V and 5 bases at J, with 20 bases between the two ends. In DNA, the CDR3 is TGTGCCAGCAGACTGGGTTCGAGGGCAGAATATCAGCCCCAGCATTTT. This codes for CASRLGSRAEYQPQHF. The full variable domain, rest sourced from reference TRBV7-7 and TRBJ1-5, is GAGVSQSPRYKVTKRGQDVTLRCDPISSHATLYWYQQALGQGPEFLTYFNYEAQPDKSGLPSDRFSAERPEGSISTLTIQRTEQRDSAMYRCASRLGSRAEYQPQHFGDGTRLSIL.